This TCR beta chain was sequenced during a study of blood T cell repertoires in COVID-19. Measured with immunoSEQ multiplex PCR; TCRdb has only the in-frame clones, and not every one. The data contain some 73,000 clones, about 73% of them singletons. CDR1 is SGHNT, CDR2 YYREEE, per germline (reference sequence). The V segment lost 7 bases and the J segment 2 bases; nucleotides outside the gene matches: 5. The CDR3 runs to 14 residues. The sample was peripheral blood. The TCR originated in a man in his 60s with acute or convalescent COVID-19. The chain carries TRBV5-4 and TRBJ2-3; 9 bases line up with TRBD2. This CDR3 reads CASWASGTTDTQYF. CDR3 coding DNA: TGTGCCAGCTGGGCTAGCGGGACCACAGATACGCAGTATTTT.